Included here is one TCR beta chain sequence, with context. This clonotype has only a few counts. No antigen is known for it. Base qualities are not recorded, but no much larger clone differs from it by a single base. The data originate from a study of early T cells in non-severe SARS-CoV-2 infection (dated by TCRdb to the early 2020s). Describing the broader study: Bulk RNA from unsorted whole blood was used for TCR sequencing, so alpha and beta chains could not be paired. The full study reports these points: VDJdb matching was skewed toward anti-spike CD8 responses and likely underestimated virus-specific expansions by missing private and CD4 specificities.

A case-control design nested within a healthcare worker cohort in London, UK, was used, with weekly nasopharyngeal swab PCR tests and blood sampling performed. Healthcare workers were recruited between 23 and 31 March 2020, during the week of the UK lockdown, and were followed weekly for up to roughly 15 weeks. The library was obtained by 5' RACE. For sequencing, a NextSeq 500 was employed. In the TCR library protocol, unique molecular identifiers were attached to individual cDNA molecules to correct for PCR bias and sequencing error. Both TCR alpha and beta chains were sequenced, and tight co-correlation was observed between alpha and beta sequence abundances in each sample. Per the original workflow: Decombinator V4 was used to annotate TCR sequences for V gene, J gene and CDR3. Expanded TCRs were defined as changing significantly between any two time points under a Poisson model with p below 0.0001. TCR abundances were normalised to the total number of TCRs sequenced per sample and expressed as counts per million. MAIT TCRs were defined by TRAV1-2 paired with TRAJ12, TRAJ20 or TRAJ33, and iNKT TCRs by TRAV10 paired with TRAJ18. VDJdb, accessed 1 November 2021, was searched for CMV, EBV and SARS-CoV-2 annotated TCRs, with TCRs annotated for multiple antigens excluded. TCRdb trimmed public reads at Q25 via fastp, called clones via MiXCR and kept in-frame beta chains. Rows with a matching CDR3 protein are joined into one entry that keeps the most common DNA and genes. The V and J calls shown here were made by TCRdb, not taken from the authors' results. The sample data list about 77,000 distinct CDR3 sequences, and roughly a sixth of these were observed just once. The leading ten clones occupy 2.5% to 3% of the sample.

After removal of 0 bases from V and 0 bases from J, the junction retains 12 bases not matched to a gene. From a lookup of the germline V gene, CDR1 and CDR2 are SNHLY and FYNNEI. The CDR3 starts with the cysteine, ends with the phenylalanine, and has 19 residues. The read is trimmed to its CDR3 DNA, 57 bases read in frame from base 1. This receptor was taken from an adult who was a healthcare worker with PCR-confirmed SARS-CoV-2 infection or an uninfected control (not recorded which). The chain couples TRBV2 to TRBJ2-3, with 7 bases matching TRBD2. Material for sequencing was whole blood. The CDR3 is CASSEAPARLAESTDTQYF. In nucleotide form, the sequence is TGTGCCAGCAGTGAAGCCCCCGCCCGCCTAGCGGAGAGCACAGATACGCAGTATTTT. With the rest looked up from the reference TRBV2 and TRBJ2-3 genes rather than sequenced, the full variable domain is EPEVTQTPSHQVTQMGQEVILRCVPISNHLYFYWYRQILGQKVEFLVSFYNNEISEKSEIFDDQFSVERPDGSNFTLKIRSTKLEDSAMYFCASSEAPARLAESTDTQYFGPGTRLTVL.